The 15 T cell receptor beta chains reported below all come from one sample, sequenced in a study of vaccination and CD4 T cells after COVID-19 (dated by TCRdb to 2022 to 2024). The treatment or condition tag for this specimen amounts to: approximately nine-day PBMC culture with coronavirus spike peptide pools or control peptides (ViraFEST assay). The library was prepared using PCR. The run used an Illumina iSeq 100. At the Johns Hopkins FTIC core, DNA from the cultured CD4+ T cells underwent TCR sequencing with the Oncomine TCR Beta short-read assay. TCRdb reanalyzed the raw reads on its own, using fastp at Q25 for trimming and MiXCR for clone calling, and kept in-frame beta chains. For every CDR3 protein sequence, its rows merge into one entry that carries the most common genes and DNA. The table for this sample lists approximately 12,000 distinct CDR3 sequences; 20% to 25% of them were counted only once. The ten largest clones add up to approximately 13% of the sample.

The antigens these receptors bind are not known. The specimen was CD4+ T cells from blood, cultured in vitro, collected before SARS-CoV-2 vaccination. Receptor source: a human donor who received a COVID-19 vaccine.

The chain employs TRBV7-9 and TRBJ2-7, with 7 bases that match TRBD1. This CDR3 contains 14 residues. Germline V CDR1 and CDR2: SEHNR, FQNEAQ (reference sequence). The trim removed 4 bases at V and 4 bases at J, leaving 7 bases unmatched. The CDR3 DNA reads TGTGCCAGCAGCTACACCGGACAGGCATACGAGCAGTACTTC. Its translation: CASSYTGQAYEQYF.

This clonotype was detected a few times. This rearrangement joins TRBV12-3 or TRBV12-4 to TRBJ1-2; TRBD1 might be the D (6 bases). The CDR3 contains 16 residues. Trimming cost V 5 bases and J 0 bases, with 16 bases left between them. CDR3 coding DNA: TGTGCCAGCAGTGCAGGGACACGGCGAGCTAACTATGGCTACACCTTC. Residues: CASSAGTRRANYGYTF.

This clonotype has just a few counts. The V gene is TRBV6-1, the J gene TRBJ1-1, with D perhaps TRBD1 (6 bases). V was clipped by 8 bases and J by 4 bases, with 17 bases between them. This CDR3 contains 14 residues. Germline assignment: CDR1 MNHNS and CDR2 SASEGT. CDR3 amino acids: CASLMAQGSTEAFF. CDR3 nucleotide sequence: TGTGCCAGCTTGATGGCACAGGGTAGCACTGAAGCTTTCTTT.

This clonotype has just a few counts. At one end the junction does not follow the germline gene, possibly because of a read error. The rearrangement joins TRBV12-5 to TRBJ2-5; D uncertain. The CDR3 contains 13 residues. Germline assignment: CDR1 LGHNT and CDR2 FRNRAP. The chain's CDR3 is CASALASLETQYF. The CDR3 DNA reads TGTGCTAGTGCTTTGGCGTCCCTGGAGACCCAGTACTTC.

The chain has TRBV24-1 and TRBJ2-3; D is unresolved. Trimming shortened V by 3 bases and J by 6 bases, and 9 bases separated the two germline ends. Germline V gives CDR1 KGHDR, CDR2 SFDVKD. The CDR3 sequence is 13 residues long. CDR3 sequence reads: CATSDALQDTQYF. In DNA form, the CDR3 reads TGTGCCACCAGTGATGCCTTACAGGATACGCAGTATTTT.

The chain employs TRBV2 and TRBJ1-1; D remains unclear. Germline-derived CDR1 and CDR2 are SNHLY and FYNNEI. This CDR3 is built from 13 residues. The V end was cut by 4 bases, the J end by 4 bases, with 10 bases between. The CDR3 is CASSVEVVTEAFF. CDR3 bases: TGTGCCAGCAGTGTCGAAGTGGTCACTGAAGCTTTCTTT.

For the CDR3, the DNA is TGCGCCAGCAGCCCCATGGGGAGGCCCTCTGGGGCCAACGTCCTGACTTTC. Its translation: CASSPMGRPSGANVLTF. The gene calls are TRBV5-1 and TRBJ2-6, with a possible D match to TRBD2 (6 bases). In germline, CDR1 is SGHRS, CDR2 YFSETQ. The CDR3 sequence is 17 residues long. V lost 4 bases and J 0 bases, leaving 14 bases between the germline ends.

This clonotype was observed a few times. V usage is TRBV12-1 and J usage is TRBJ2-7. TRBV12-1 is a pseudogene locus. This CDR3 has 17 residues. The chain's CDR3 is CASSFAILRGRSYEQYF. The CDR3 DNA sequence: TGTGCCAGCAGCTTTGCGATTCTACGGGGTAGGTCCTACGAGCAGTACTTC.

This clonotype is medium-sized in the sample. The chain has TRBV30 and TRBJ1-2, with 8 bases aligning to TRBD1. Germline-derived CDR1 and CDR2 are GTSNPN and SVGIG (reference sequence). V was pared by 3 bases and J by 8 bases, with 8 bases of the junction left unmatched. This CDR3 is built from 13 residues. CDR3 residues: CAWRPDRGGGYTF. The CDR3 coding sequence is TGTGCCTGGAGGCCCGACAGGGGAGGGGGCTACACCTTC. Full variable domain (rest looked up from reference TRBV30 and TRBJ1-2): SQTIHQWPATLVQPVGSPLSLECTVEGTSNPNLYWYRQAAGRGLQLLFYSVGIGQISSEVPQNLSASRPQDRQFILSSKKLLLSDSGFYLCAWRPDRGGGYTFGSGTRLTVV.

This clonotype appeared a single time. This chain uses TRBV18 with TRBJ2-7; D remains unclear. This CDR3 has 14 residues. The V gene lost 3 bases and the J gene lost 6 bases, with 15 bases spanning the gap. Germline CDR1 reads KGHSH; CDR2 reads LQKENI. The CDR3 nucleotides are TGTGCCAGCTCACCTTCCCACTATAACGGCGAGCAGTACTTC. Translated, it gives CASSPSHYNGEQYF.

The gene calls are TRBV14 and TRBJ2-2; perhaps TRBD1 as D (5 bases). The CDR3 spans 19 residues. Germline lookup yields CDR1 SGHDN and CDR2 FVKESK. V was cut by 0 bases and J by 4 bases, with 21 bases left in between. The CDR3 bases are TGTGCCAGCAGCCAAGATCAGAGAGTTGTCAGGGTAGGCACCGGGGAGCTGTTTTTT. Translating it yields CASSQDQRVVRVGTGELFF.

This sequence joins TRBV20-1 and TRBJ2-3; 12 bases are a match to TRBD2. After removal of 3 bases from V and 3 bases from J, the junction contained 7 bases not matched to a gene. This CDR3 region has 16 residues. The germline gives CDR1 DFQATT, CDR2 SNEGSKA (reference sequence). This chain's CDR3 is CSARTSGGDLTDTQYF. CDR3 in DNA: TGCAGTGCTAGGACTAGCGGGGGCGACCTTACAGATACGCAGTATTTT.

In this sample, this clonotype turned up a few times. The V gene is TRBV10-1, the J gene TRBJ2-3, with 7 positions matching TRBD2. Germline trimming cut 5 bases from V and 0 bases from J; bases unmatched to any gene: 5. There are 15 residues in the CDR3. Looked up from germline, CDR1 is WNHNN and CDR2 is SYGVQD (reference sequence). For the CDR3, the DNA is TGCGCCAGCAGTCTCAGCGGGACTAGCACAGATACGCAGTATTTT. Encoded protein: CASSLSGTSTDTQYF.

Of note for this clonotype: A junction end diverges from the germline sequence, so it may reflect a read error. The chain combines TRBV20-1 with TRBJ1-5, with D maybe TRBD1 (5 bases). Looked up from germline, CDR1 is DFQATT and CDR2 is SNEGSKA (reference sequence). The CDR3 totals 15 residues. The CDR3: CSVRAGGAPNQPQHF. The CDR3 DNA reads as TGCAGTGTTAGAGCGGGAGGGGCCCCCAATCAGCCCCAGCATTTT.

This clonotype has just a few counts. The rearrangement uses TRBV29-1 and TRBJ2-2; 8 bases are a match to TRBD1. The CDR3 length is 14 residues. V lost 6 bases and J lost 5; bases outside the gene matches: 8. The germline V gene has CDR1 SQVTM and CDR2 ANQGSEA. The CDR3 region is CSVGRTGRTGELFF. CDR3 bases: TGCAGCGTAGGGCGGACAGGGAGGACCGGGGAGCTGTTTTTT.